The clone carrying this T cell receptor (beta chain) was seen only a few times. Antigen specificity is unknown. Germline CDR1 and CDR2: SEHNR and FQNEAQ (reference sequence). V gave up 1 base and J gave up 4 bases, with 14 bases separating them. This CDR3 has 16 amino acids. TCR beta VDJ and CDR3 profiling used genomic DNA as template. TCRdb re-analysed the reads in MiXCR, keeping a single row per CDR3 protein. The sample has some 82,000 distinct CDR3 sequences, 40% to 50% seen once. The data stem from a study of CD8+CD57+ T cells in acquired aplastic anemia. Whole-study results and caveats: CD8+ Simpson's diversity did not differ significantly between patients and controls.

The TCR sequence derives from a human donor in good health, serving as a control. Input material: sorted CD4+, CD8+, or CD8+CD57+ T cells (not recorded which) from PBMCs. This chain uses TRBV7-9 with TRBJ2-1, with D possibly TRBD2 on 7 matching bases. In nucleotides, the CDR3 is TGTGCCAGCAGCTTAGAGGGGGGGGGTATATACAATGAGCAGTTCTTC. Amino acids: CASSLEGGGIYNEQFF.